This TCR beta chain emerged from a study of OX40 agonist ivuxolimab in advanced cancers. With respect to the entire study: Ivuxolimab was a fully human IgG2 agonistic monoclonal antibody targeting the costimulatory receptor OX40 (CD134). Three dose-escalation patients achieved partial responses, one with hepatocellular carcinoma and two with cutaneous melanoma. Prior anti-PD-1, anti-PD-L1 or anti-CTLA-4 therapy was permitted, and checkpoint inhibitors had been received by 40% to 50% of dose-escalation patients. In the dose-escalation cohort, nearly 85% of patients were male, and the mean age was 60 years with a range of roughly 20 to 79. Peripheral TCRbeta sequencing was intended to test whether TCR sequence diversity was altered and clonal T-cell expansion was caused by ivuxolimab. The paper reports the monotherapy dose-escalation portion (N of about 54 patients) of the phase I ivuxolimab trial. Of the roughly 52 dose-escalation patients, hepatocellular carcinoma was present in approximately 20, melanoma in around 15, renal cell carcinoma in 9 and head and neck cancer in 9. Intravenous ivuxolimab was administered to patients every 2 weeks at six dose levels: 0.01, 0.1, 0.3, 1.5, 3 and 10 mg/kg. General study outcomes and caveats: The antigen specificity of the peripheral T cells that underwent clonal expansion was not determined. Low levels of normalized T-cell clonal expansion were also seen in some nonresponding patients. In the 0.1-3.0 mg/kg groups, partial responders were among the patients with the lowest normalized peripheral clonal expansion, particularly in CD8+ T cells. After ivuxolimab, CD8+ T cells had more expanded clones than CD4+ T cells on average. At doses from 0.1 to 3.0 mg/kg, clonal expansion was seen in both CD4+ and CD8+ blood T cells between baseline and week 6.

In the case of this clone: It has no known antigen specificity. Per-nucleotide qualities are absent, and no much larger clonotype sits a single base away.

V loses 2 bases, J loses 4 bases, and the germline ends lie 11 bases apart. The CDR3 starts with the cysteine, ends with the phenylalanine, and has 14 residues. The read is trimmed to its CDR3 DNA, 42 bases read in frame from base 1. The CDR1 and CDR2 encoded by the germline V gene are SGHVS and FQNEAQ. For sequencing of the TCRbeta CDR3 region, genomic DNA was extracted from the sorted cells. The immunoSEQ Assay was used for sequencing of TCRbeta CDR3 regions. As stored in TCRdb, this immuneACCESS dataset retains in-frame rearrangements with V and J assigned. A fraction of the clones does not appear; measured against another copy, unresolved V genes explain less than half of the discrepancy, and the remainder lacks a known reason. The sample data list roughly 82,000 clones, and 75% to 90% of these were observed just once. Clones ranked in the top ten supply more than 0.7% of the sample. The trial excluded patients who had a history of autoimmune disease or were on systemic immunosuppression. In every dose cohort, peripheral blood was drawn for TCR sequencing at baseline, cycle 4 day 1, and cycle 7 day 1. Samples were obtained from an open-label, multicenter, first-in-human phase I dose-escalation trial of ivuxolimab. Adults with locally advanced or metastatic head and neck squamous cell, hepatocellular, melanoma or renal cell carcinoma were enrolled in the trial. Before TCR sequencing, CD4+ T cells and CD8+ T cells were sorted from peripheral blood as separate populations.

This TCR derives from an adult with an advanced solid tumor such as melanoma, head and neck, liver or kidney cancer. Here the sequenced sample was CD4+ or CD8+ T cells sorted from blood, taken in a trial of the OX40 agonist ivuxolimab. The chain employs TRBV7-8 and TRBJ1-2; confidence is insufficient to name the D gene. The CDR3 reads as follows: CASSLSLGTYGYTF. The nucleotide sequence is TGTGCCAGCAGCTTAAGCCTGGGCACCTATGGCTACACCTTC.